What follows is one TCR beta chain and its context. This clonotype was counted only a few times. Its antigen is still unknown. At one boundary the junction diverges from the germline segment, which might be a read error. This sample stems from a study of T cell repertoires in cytomegalovirus infection (dated 2019 in TCRdb). At the level of the whole study: The HLA type of each donor mattered for the analysis, because public TCR beta signatures pointed to carriage of CMV infection along with the matching HLA type.

TCRdb names Illumina HiSeq 1500 as the instrument used. TCRdb redid the processing of the public reads, applying fastp at Q25 and MiXCR, and retained in-frame beta chains. Duplicate CDR3 protein sequences are folded into a single record with the most common DNA and genes. For this sample there are around 450,000 distinct CDR3 sequences; about 11% appear just once. Jointly, the top ten make up 9.5% to 13% of the sample. CDR1 and CDR2, per the germline V gene (reference sequence), are LNHNV and YYDKDF. Including the terminal cysteine and phenylalanine, the CDR3 comprises 14 residues. Kept here is only the CDR3 DNA, which spans 42 bases and is read in frame from base 1. Broader findings and caveats from the paper: In the ex vivo response, HLA-C-restricted CMV-specific TCR beta clonotypes were dominant, and in two of eight donors the single most frequent clonotype came from this HLA-C-restricted group. Cumulative frequency of public TCR beta family members discriminated carriers of CMV infection plus the relevant HLA type in this cohort and an independent approximately 370-donor cohort.

What was sequenced was PBMCs. The chain couples TRBV15 to TRBJ2-2; no confident D gene assignment can be made. This receptor was obtained from a human donor in good health (CMV status not recorded). Some clones in this sample may be carry-over from other donors' samples. The nucleotide sequence reads TGTGCCACCAGCTGGCCCCGGAACGCCGGGGAGCTGTTTTTT. Its translation is CATSWPRNAGELFF. When the CDR3 is completed using the reference TRBV15 and TRBJ2-2 genes on either side, the full variable domain is DAMVIQNPRYQVTQFGKPVTLSCSQTLNHNVMYWYQQKSSQAPKLLFHYYDKDFNNEADTPDNFQSRRPNTSFCFLDIRSPGLGDTAMYLCATSWPRNAGELFFGEGSRLTVL.